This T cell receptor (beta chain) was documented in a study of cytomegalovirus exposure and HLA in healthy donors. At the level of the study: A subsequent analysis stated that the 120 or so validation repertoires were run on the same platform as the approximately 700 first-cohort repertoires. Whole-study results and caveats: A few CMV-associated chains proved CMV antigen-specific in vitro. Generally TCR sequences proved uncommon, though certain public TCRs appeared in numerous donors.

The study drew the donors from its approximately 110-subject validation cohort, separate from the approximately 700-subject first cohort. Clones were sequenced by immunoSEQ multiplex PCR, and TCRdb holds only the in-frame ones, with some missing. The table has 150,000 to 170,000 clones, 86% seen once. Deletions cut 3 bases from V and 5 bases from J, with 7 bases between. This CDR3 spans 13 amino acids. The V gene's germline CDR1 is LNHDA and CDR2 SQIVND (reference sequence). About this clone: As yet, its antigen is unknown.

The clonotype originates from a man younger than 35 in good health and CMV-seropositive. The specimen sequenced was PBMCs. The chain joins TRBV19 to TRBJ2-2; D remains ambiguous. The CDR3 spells CASSMVETGELFF. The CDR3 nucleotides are TGTGCCAGTAGTATGGTCGAGACCGGGGAGCTGTTTTTT.